This T cell receptor beta chain was retrieved from a study of PD-L1 blockade in urothelial cancer. Overall study context: Patients' histories included 0 to 3 prior chemotherapy regimens. Study-level points and caveats: Below-median TCR clonality that was measured in pretreatment blood predicted better survival.

The study enrolled patients with locally advanced or metastatic urothelial carcinoma. A single count supports this clone. Its antigen remains unidentified. The CDR3 is 16 residues long. Per germline, CDR1 SGHTA and CDR2 FQGNSA. Losses at the gene ends were 5 bases for V and 0 bases for J; bases not matched to a gene: 5. Spiked synthetic TCR analogs estimated absolute template abundance per PCR. The method was immunoSEQ multiplex PCR; TCRdb's version includes in-frame clones alone and lacks a portion of them. The repertoire holds 35,000 to 55,000 clones, with more than 75% as singletons. The genes are TRBV7-2 and TRBJ2-5, with 11 bases that match TRBD1. The sequenced sample was PBMCs, obtained around atezolizumab (anti-PD-L1) treatment. The clonotype was recovered from an older woman with urothelial cancer. CDR3: CASSARTGGDQETQYF. The CDR3 nucleotides read TGTGCCAGCAGCGCCCGGACAGGGGGCGACCAAGAGACCCAGTACTTC.